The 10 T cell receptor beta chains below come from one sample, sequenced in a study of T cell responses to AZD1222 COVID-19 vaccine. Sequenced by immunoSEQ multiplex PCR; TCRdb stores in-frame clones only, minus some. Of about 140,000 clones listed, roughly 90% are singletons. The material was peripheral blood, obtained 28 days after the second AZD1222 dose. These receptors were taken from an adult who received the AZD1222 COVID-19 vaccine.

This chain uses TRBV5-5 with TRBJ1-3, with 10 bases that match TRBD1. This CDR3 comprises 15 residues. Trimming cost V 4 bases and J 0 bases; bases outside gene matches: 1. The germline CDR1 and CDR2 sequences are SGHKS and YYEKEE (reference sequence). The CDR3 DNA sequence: TGTGCCAGCAGCCGGACAGGGGGCTCTGGAAACACCATATATTTT. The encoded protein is CASSRTGGSGNTIYF.

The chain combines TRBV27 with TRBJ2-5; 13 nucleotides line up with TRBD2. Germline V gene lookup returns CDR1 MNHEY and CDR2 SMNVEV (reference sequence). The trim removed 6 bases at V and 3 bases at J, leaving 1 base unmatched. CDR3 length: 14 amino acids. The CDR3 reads CASRTSGREETQYF. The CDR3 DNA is TGTGCCAGCAGAACTAGCGGGAGGGAAGAGACCCAGTACTTC.

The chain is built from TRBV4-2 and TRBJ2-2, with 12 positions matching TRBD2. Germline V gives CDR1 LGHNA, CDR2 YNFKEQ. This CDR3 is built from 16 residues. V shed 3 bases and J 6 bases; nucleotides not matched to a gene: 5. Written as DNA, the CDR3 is TGTGCCAGCAGCCAGAGACTAGCGGGAGTCTCCGGGGAGCTGTTTTTT. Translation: CASSQRLAGVSGELFF.

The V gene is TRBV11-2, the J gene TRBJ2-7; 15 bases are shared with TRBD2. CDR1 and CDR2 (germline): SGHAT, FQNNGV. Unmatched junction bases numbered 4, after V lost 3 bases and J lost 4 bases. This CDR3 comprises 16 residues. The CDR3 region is CASSFTGTSGRYEQYF. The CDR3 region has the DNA TGTGCCAGCAGCTTTACCGGGACTAGCGGGAGGTACGAGCAGTACTTC.

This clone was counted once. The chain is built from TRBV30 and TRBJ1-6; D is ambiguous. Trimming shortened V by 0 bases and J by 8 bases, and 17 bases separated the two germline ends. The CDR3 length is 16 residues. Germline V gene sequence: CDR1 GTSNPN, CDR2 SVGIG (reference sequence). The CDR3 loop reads CAWSVQFWGGYSPLHF. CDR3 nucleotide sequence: TGTGCCTGGAGTGTACAATTCTGGGGAGGCTATTCACCCCTCCACTTT.

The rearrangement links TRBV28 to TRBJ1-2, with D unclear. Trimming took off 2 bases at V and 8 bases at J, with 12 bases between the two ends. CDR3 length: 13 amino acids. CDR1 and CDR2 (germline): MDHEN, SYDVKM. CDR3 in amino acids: CASSLPQTSGYTF. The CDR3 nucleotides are TGTGCCAGCAGTTTACCACAGACGAGCGGCTACACCTTC.

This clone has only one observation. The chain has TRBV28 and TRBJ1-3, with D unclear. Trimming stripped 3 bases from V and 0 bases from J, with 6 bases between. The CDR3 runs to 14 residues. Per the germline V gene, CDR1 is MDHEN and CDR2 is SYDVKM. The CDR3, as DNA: TGTGCCAGCAGTTTGTCTGGCTCTGGAAACACCATATATTTT. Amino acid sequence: CASSLSGSGNTIYF.

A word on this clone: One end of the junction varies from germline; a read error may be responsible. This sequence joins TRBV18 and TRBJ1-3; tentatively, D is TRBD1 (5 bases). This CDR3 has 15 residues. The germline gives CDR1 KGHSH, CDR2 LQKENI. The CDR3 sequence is CASSAPGGSGNTIYF. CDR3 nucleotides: TGTGCCAGCTCAGCACCGGGGGGCTCTGGAAACACCATATATTTT.

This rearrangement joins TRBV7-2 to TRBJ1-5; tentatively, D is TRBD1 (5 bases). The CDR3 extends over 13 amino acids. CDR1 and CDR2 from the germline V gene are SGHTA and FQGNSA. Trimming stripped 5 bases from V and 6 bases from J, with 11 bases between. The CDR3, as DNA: TGTGCCAGCAGCCCAGGGAATAGTCAGCCCCAGCATTTT. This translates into CASSPGNSQPQHF. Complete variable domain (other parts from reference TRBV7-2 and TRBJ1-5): GAGVSQSPSNKVTEKGKDVELRCDPISGHTALYWYRQSLGQGLEFLIYFQGNSAPDKSGLPSDRFSAERTGGSVSTLTIQRTQQEDSAVYLCASSPGNSQPQHFGDGTRLSIL.

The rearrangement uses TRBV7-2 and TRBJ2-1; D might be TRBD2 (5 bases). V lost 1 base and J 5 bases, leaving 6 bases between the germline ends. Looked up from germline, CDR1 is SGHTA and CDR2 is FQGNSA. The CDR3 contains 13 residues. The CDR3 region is CASSLGRDNEQFF. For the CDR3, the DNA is TGTGCCAGCAGCTTAGGGCGGGACAATGAGCAGTTCTTC.